The 9 T cell receptor beta chains below all came from one sample that was sequenced in a study of identical twins. TCRdb called the 5' RACE reads again in MiXCR, with one record for every CDR3 protein. The table lists around 670,000 distinct CDR3 sequences, 5.5% to 6.5% of them singletons. Material: naive T cells sorted from blood. The receptors were gathered from a man between 18 and 35 years old in good health.

The rearrangement links TRBV6-5 to TRBJ1-4; TRBD1 matches at 7 bases. V dropped 0 bases and J dropped 4; count of bases not matched to a gene: 2. The CDR3 contains 15 residues. Germline V gene data show CDR1 as MNHEY and CDR2 as SVGAGI. CDR3 in amino acids: CASSYSRDSNEKLFF. CDR3 nucleotide sequence: TGTGCCAGCAGTTACTCGAGGGACAGTAATGAAAAACTGTTTTTT.

This clonotype occurred many times. The rearrangement uses TRBV5-1 and TRBJ2-6; D is undetermined. The CDR3 length is 15 residues. Germline CDR1 and CDR2: SGHRS and YFSETQ. V was shortened by 0 bases and J by 4 bases, with 8 bases between the two germline ends. The CDR3 region is CASSLELLGANVLTF. Here the CDR3 DNA reads TGCGCCAGCAGCTTGGAGTTGTTGGGGGCCAACGTCCTGACTTTC. The full variable domain, its missing parts supplied by reference TRBV5-1 and TRBJ2-6, is KAGVTQTPRYLIKTRGQQVTLSCSPISGHRSVSWYQQTPGQGLQFLFEYFSETQRNKGNFPGRFSGRQFSNSRSEMNVSTLELGDSALYLCASSLELLGANVLTFGAGSRLTVL.

At least ten counts were recorded for this clonotype. The V gene is TRBV10-3, the J gene TRBJ2-7, with 11 positions matching TRBD2. V shed 11 bases and J 0 bases; nucleotides not matched to a gene: 15. The germline gives CDR1 ENHRY, CDR2 SYGVKD. CDR3 length equals 17 residues. The CDR3 spells CAVGRAKGTSGSYEQYF. In DNA form, the CDR3 reads TGTGCCGTGGGACGGGCAAAGGGGACTAGCGGCTCCTACGAGCAGTACTTC.

The chain recombines TRBV15 with TRBJ1-2; D is ambiguous. V was clipped by 5 bases and J by 2 bases, with 18 bases between them. The CDR3 extends over 16 amino acids. CDR1 is LNHNV and CDR2 is YYDKDF in the germline V gene (reference sequence). This CDR3 is CATSGVITGQNYGYTF. The CDR3 nucleotides read TGTGCCACCAGCGGAGTTATTACGGGTCAAAACTATGGCTACACCTTC.

V is TRBV6-5 and J is TRBJ1-1, with a possible D match to TRBD1 (5 bases). V was trimmed by 6 bases and J by 11 bases, leaving 16 bases between them. The CDR3 is 12 amino acids. CDR1 is MNHEY and CDR2 is SVGAGI in the germline V gene. The CDR3 sequence: CASRPGPATAFF. Written as DNA, the CDR3 is TGTGCCAGCAGACCGGGGCCTGCGACCGCTTTCTTT.

This clonotype has just a few counts. The V and J genes are TRBV15 and TRBJ2-3; TRBD2 agrees at 7 bases. The CDR3 length is 16 residues. The trim removed 5 bases at V and 1 base at J, leaving 9 bases unmatched. Germline loops: CDR1 LNHNV, CDR2 YYDKDF (reference sequence). CDR3 region: CATSGGLGSGTDTQYF. DNA for the CDR3: TGTGCCACCAGCGGTGGACTAGGATCGGGCACAGATACGCAGTATTTT.

This clonotype was seen ten or more times. V usage is TRBV11-2 and J usage is TRBJ2-1; 9 bases match TRBD2. Trimming removed 5 bases from V and 3 bases from J; junction bases left unmatched: 5. CDR3 length: 15 amino acids. The germline V gene has CDR1 SGHAT and CDR2 FQNNGV. The CDR3 is CASSLSGRNYNEQFF. CDR3 in DNA: TGTGCCAGCAGCCTAAGCGGGAGGAACTACAATGAGCAGTTCTTC.

This clonotype was found a few times. The chain links TRBV7-8 to TRBJ1-5; 7 bases line up with TRBD1. V trimming: 1 base; J trimming: 6 bases; junction bases outside the gene matches: 9. Germline V gives CDR1 SGHVS, CDR2 FQNEAQ. This CDR3 contains 16 residues. The CDR3 region is CASSLEAGGLAQPQHF. The CDR3 DNA reads as TGTGCCAGCAGCTTAGAGGCAGGGGGGCTTGCTCAGCCCCAGCATTTT.

V and J are TRBV7-9 and TRBJ2-1; perhaps TRBD1 as D (6 bases). CDR3 length: 16 amino acids. The V end lost 4 bases, the J end lost 2 bases, and 15 bases lay between the germline ends. Germline V gene data show CDR1 as SEHNR and CDR2 as FQNEAQ (reference sequence). This CDR3 is CASSSGQNRPYNEQFF. For the CDR3, the DNA is TGTGCCAGCAGCTCCGGACAGAATCGCCCCTACAATGAGCAGTTCTTC.